This T cell receptor (beta chain) appears in the sequencing data of a study of neoadjuvant nivolumab and ipilimumab in lung cancer. General observations from the study: Resected tumors had greater TCR richness and clonality than uninvolved lung. Blood richness before therapy tracked richness in tumors resected after neoadjuvant therapy.

This clone was observed a few times. Antigen specificity is unknown. This table comes from immunoSEQ multiplex PCR, and its TCRdb copy is limited to in-frame clones, with some not included. The table shows over 5,500 clones, with roughly four fifths occurring only once. V trimming: 5 bases; J trimming: 7 bases; junction bases outside the gene matches: 12. The CDR3 consists of 15 residues. Germline V gene lookup returns CDR1 SGDLS and CDR2 YYNGEE. The clonotype originates from an adult with non-small cell lung cancer. The V and J genes are TRBV9 and TRBJ1-2; TRBD1 matches at 9 bases. The input for sequencing was tumor tissue, taken after neoadjuvant nivolumab, alone or with ipilimumab, at or shortly before surgery. Here the CDR3 reads CASSSGTGISGGYTF. The DNA of the CDR3 is TGTGCCAGCAGTTCTGGGACAGGGATTTCTGGTGGCTACACCTTC.